This TCR beta chain stems from a study of blood T cell repertoires in COVID-19 (dated by TCRdb to about 2020). In the study overall: Samples covering the acute and convalescent phases of COVID-19 were provided by collaborators in the United States, Italy and Spain. Where available, HLA class I and class II types were taken from metadata supplied by the sample provider and were not determined by assay-based typing. The prospective study material was composed of cDNA or gDNA derived from T cells, B-cell-depleted T cells, or PBMCs. The samples were drawn from two sources: the first 160 participants of the ongoing ImmuneRACE study, and over 1,000 subjects contributed by 6 global collaborators. The repertoires were released in a freely available public database meant as a resource for research on the immune response to SARS-CoV-2. Deeply sampled blood TCRbeta repertoires from subjects exposed to, actively infected with, or recovered from COVID-19 were included in the dataset. The sample metadata nearly always contained a de-identified subject ID, COVID-19 status, age in years and sex.

In the prospective study, participants were roughly 18 to 89 years old, resided in around 25 geographic areas of the United States, and were enrolled through a virtual design. Cohort assignment in the prospective study relied on participant-reported clinical history from a screening survey and a study questionnaire. ImmuneRACE Cohort 3 recovered participants were defined by two consecutive negative NP/OP PCR tests, healthcare professional clearance, or symptom resolution. In the prospective study, whole blood, serum and a nasopharyngeal or oropharyngeal swab were collected from each participant by mobile phlebotomists. Participants in the prospective study had the option to provide additional blood draws and questionnaires over an approximately 2-month period. Prospective study blood samples were shipped either frozen or at room temperature before DNA extraction. The immunoSEQ Assay, a bias-controlled multiplex PCR, was used to amplify TCRbeta CDR3 regions from genomic DNA. Per the authors' processing: Within the assay, amplification of reference gene primers was used to estimate how many nucleated cells each sample contained. To quantify the absolute abundance of each unique TCRbeta CDR3 rearrangement, sequence reads were collapsed and filtered. For each sample, productive Simpson clonality was calculated as the square root of Simpson's diversity index across productive rearrangements. The table was pulled from immuneACCESS by TCRdb, which kept in-frame rearrangements only. Such tables lose some clones; where checked, under half of the loss comes from unresolved V genes, and the rest has no known cause. V, J and clone size were drawn from that table, and D and trimming were deduced from the DNA. A total of over 200,000 clones appear in this sample, roughly 85% of them only once. The ten largest clones take up 11% of the sample.

Turning to this clone: Its antigen remains undetermined. No qualities accompany the bases; no much larger clone lies one base away.

In the germline V gene, CDR1 corresponds to SGHRS and CDR2 to YFSETQ. Taken from cysteine to phenylalanine, the CDR3 has 16 residues. Here the CDR3 DNA is all that survives: 48 bases in frame from base 1. Trimming accounts for 6 bases at V and 6 bases at J, while the number of junction bases matched to no gene is 13. General study outcomes and caveats: The amount of clinical and demographic metadata varied by source and participant and was provided uncurated.

Sequenced input: PBMCs or T cells enriched from blood (not recorded which). Here the chain combines TRBV5-1 and TRBJ2-2, with 8 junctional bases fitting TRBD2. The receptor's source is a man aged 25-40 years who had recovered from COVID-19. Here is the DNA: TGCGCCAGCAATATATTAGCGGGGACACTCGCCGGGGAGCTGTTTTTT. Its protein reads: CASNILAGTLAGELFF.